These 32 T cell receptor beta chains came from one sample sequenced in a study of blood T cell repertoires in COVID-19 (dated by TCRdb to 2020 to 2022). The library was produced with the immunoSEQ multiplex PCR assay. Here the immuneACCESS table is served through TCRdb, limited to in-frame sequences with V and J called. Missing clones are a known gap in these copies; in checked studies unresolved V genes cover under half, and the rest lacks a known reason. The sample table records about 240,000 clones; approximately 85% of these occur just once. The leading ten clones occupy 9% to 15% of the sample. Sample: peripheral blood. The receptors here all came from a man older than 75 with acute or convalescent COVID-19.

The chain couples TRBV28 to TRBJ2-6; 7 bases are a match to TRBD2. This CDR3 is 15 amino acids long. The germline V gene encodes CDR1 MDHEN and CDR2 SYDVKM. The J segment lost 3 bases and the V segment lost 6 bases, leaving 5 bases of the junction unmatched. The CDR3 spells CASSPGGVGANVLTF. The DNA for the CDR3 is TGTGCCAGCAGCCCTGGGGGGGTTGGGGCCAACGTCCTGACTTTC.

The chain couples TRBV7-3 to TRBJ2-5; weak D call: TRBD1 (6 bases). Germline V gene data show CDR1 as SGHTA and CDR2 as FQGTGA. This CDR3 has 14 residues. Trimming left V 3 bases short and J 5 bases short, with 13 bases between. CDR3 sequence reads: CASSFGQPSETQYF. The CDR3 nucleotides are TGTGCCAGCAGCTTTGGACAGCCCAGTGAGACCCAGTACTTC.

This clone came up a few times. The DNA for the CDR3 is TGTGCCAGCAGTGGCGGGGGCTATAGCAATCAGCCCCAGCATTTT. Its protein is CASSGGGYSNQPQHF. The V gene is TRBV2, the J gene TRBJ1-5, with TRBD1 as a possible D gene (6 bases). From germline, CDR1 is SNHLY and CDR2 FYNNEI. Trimming removed 4 bases from V and 0 bases from J, with 10 bases in between. The CDR3 sequence is 15 residues long.

The gene calls are TRBV13 and TRBJ1-2, with D perhaps matching TRBD1 (6 bases). CDR3 length: 16 amino acids. Trimming pared 4 bases from V and 0 bases from J, leaving 15 bases between. In germline, CDR1 is PRHDT, CDR2 FYEKMQ (reference sequence). The CDR3 DNA is TGTGCCAGCAGCTCCCTCGGACAGTCCGCTAACTATGGCTACACCTTC. Its protein product is CASSSLGQSANYGYTF.

This chain links TRBV4-1 with TRBJ2-2; tentatively, D is TRBD1 (5 bases). Looked up from germline, CDR1 is MGHRA and CDR2 is YSYEKL. The CDR3 loop spans 15 amino acids. Deletions cut 0 bases from V and 5 bases from J, with 10 bases between. The CDR3 sequence is CASSQERGGTGELFF. The CDR3 DNA reads TGCGCCAGCAGCCAAGAAAGGGGCGGAACCGGGGAGCTGTTTTTT.

This chain joins TRBV28 and TRBJ1-1; 8 bases are a match to TRBD1. The CDR3 consists of 15 residues. CDR1 MDHEN and CDR2 SYDVKM come from the germline V gene. J lost 6 bases, V lost 6 bases, and 12 bases had no gene match. CDR3 in DNA: TGTGCCAGCAGCCCTTCAGGTCCAGGGGGCCCTGAAGCTTTCTTT. This gives the protein CASSPSGPGGPEAFF.

The chain uses TRBV11-2 and TRBJ2-7, with D perhaps matching TRBD2 (6 bases). Between the trimmed V and J ends, which lost 6 bases and 1 base, there was a span of 10 bases. This CDR3 spans 13 amino acids. The germline V gene has CDR1 SGHAT and CDR2 FQNNGV. This CDR3 reads CASSSGLSYEQYF. The CDR3, as DNA: TGTGCCAGCAGTTCGGGACTTTCCTACGAGCAGTACTTC.

In the case of this clone: Other DNA sequences in this sample translate to the same CDR3. The chain has TRBV20-1 and TRBJ1-4, with no clear D. The CDR3 is 11 amino acids. V lost 1 base and J lost 7, with 4 bases in between. CDR1 DFQATT and CDR2 SNEGSKA come from the germline V gene (reference sequence). The CDR3 protein is CSARVREKLFF. The CDR3 nucleotides read TGCAGTGCTAGAGTTCGTGAAAAACTGTTTTTT.

The genes are TRBV28 and TRBJ2-1, with D perhaps matching TRBD2 (6 bases). Per the germline V gene, CDR1 is MDHEN and CDR2 is SYDVKM. The CDR3 is 16 amino acids. The V gene lost 1 base and the J gene lost 2 bases, with 12 bases spanning the gap. CDR3 sequence reads: CASSLSGGGTYNEQFF. As DNA, the CDR3 is TGTGCCAGCAGTTTATCGGGTGGGGGGACCTACAATGAGCAGTTCTTC.

This clone was picked up a small number of times. The chain is built from TRBV2 and TRBJ1-2; D is undetermined. CDR3 length: 13 amino acids. Deletions cut 8 bases from V and 0 bases from J, with 10 bases between. From germline, CDR1 is SNHLY and CDR2 FYNNEI. DNA of the CDR3: TGTGCCAGCGGGAGACAAGCTAACTATGGCTACACCTTC. Its translation: CASGRQANYGYTF.

This clone was seen a single time. The chain has TRBV2 and TRBJ2-2, with TRBD1 identical over 7 bases. Germline CDR1 reads SNHLY; CDR2 reads FYNNEI. V shed 8 bases and J 5 bases; nucleotides not matched to a gene: 8. The CDR3 sequence is 14 residues long. This chain's CDR3 is CASQDAGGTGELFF. DNA for the CDR3: TGTGCCAGCCAAGACGCAGGGGGAACCGGGGAGCTGTTTTTT.

V is TRBV5-1 and J is TRBJ1-5, with a weak D call TRBD1 (6 bases). Germline assignment: CDR1 SGHRS and CDR2 YFSETQ. The CDR3 runs to 14 residues. The V and J ends lost 3 bases and 1 base respectively, with 8 bases between them. DNA of the CDR3: TGCGCCAGCAGCTCGGGACACAGCAATCAGCCCCAGCATTTT. Its protein is CASSSGHSNQPQHF.

J is TRBJ1-6 and V is TRBV6-2 or TRBV6-3; D gene ambiguous. The CDR3 has 13 residues. Germline lookup yields CDR1 MNHEY and CDR2 SVGEGT. The germline V and J ends were trimmed by 4 bases and 14 bases, with 15 bases remaining between them. In DNA form, the CDR3 reads TGTGCCAGCAGTTTCAAAAGAGAGATGGCCCTCCACTTT. Protein sequence: CASSFKREMALHF.

The chain recombines TRBV5-1 with TRBJ2-1; 13 nucleotides match TRBD2. The junction had 6 bases not matched to a gene; V was cut back by 4 bases and J by 5 bases. Germline CDR1 is SGHRS and CDR2 is YFSETQ. The CDR3 extends over 16 amino acids. The DNA for the CDR3 is TGCGCCAGCAGCACGGGACTAGCGGGGAATAACAATGAGCAGTTCTTC. Translated: CASSTGLAGNNNEQFF. The whole variable domain, filled in from reference TRBV5-1 and TRBJ2-1, reads KAGVTQTPRYLIKTRGQQVTLSCSPISGHRSVSWYQQTPGQGLQFLFEYFSETQRNKGNFPGRFSGRQFSNSRSEMNVSTLELGDSALYLCASSTGLAGNNNEQFFGPGTRLTVL.

The chain uses TRBV15 and TRBJ2-3; D possibly corresponds to TRBD1 (5 bases). The CDR3 consists of 13 residues. The V end was cut by 5 bases, the J end by 1 base, with 7 bases between. Germline V lookup: CDR1 LNHNV, CDR2 YYDKDF (reference sequence). CDR3 residues: CATSVGGTDTQYF. In nucleotides, the CDR3 is TGTGCCACCAGCGTAGGGGGCACAGATACGCAGTATTTT.

The CDR3 DNA reads as TGCGCCAGCAGCCGGAGGGATTTCGAAAAACTGTTTTTT. Its protein is CASSRRDFEKLFF. The rearrangement uses TRBV4-1 and TRBJ1-4; D is uncertain. Trimming removed 4 bases from V and 8 bases from J, with 11 bases in between. The CDR3 runs to 13 residues. CDR1 and CDR2 (germline): MGHRA, YSYEKL.

This chain links TRBV19 with TRBJ1-1, with a weak D call TRBD1 (5 bases). Germline loops: CDR1 LNHDA, CDR2 SQIVND (reference sequence). This CDR3 has 14 residues. V lost 5 bases, J lost 10 bases, and 20 bases lay in between. The CDR3 coding sequence is TGTGCCAGTAGTGAGTTGGAGGGTGGGGCCAGAGCTTTCTTT. The encoded protein is CASSELEGGARAFF.

Here the CDR3 reads CASSDTGLSAYEQYF. DNA for the CDR3: TGTGCCAGCAGTGATACAGGGCTGTCGGCCTACGAGCAGTACTTC. This chain joins TRBV7-9 and TRBJ2-7; D perhaps matches TRBD1 (6 bases). From germline, CDR1 is SEHNR and CDR2 FQNEAQ (reference sequence). Trimming took off 6 bases at V and 2 bases at J, with 17 bases between the two ends. The CDR3 loop spans 15 amino acids.

The chain joins TRBV9 to TRBJ2-2; possible D gene TRBD1, 6 bases. The CDR3 loop spans 15 amino acids. Germline V gene data show CDR1 as SGDLS and CDR2 as YYNGEE. V lost 0 bases and J lost 4, with 10 bases in between. The CDR3 spells CASSVGHRATGELFF. Here the CDR3 DNA reads TGTGCCAGCAGCGTAGGACACAGGGCCACCGGGGAGCTGTTTTTT.

The rearrangement links TRBV11-3 to TRBJ2-1; 8 bases map to TRBD2. This CDR3 spans 14 amino acids. V shed 5 bases, J shed 5 bases, and the junction held 5 bases outside the gene matches. From germline, CDR1 is SGHNT and CDR2 YENEEA. The DNA of the CDR3 is TGTGCCAGCAGCGGGAAGCGGGGGAACAATGAGCAGTTCTTC. Encoded protein: CASSGKRGNNEQFF. The full variable domain, its missing parts supplied by reference TRBV11-3 and TRBJ2-1, is EAGVVQSPRYKIIEKKQPVAFWCNPISGHNTLYWYLQNLGQGPELLIRYENEEAVDDSQLPKDRFSAERLKGVDSTLKIQPAELGDSAVYLCASSGKRGNNEQFFGPGTRLTVL.

The chain carries TRBV12-3 or TRBV12-4 and TRBJ1-1, with TRBD1 matching over 8 bases. The CDR3 has 13 amino acids. Trimming at V came to 4 bases and at J to 7 bases, leaving 5 bases not matched to a gene. The CDR3 sequence: CASSSGGGFEAFF. The CDR3 DNA reads TGTGCCAGCAGTTCAGGGGGCGGCTTTGAAGCTTTCTTT.

The chain has TRBV7-2 and TRBJ1-5; D is perhaps TRBD1 (5 bases). CDR3 length: 12 amino acids. V shed 5 bases and J shed 9 bases, with 11 bases lying between them. Germline loops: CDR1 SGHTA, CDR2 FQGNSA. CDR3 protein: CASSGTGGPQHF. The CDR3 bases are TGTGCCAGCAGCGGCACCGGGGGGCCCCAGCATTTT.

This clone was seen only a few times. V usage is TRBV5-6 and J usage is TRBJ1-2; TRBD1 matches at 7 bases. The length of the CDR3 is 16 residues. The germline V gene has CDR1 SGHDT and CDR2 YYEEEE. After removal of 4 bases from V and 1 base from J, the junction contained 10 bases not matched to a gene. The CDR3: CASSPGTDIFNYGYTF. The CDR3 DNA reads TGTGCCAGCAGCCCCGGGACAGATATCTTTAACTATGGCTACACCTTC.

This clone came up once. The chain combines TRBV28 with TRBJ1-2; possible D gene TRBD1, 5 bases. V was clipped by 3 bases and J by 1 base, with 9 bases between them. The CDR3 extends over 14 amino acids. Germline V gene data show CDR1 as MDHEN and CDR2 as SYDVKM. The CDR3 region has the DNA TGTGCCAGCAGTTTGGGGGGGAATAACTATGGCTACACCTTC. This gives the protein CASSLGGNNYGYTF.

V is TRBV27 and J is TRBJ2-2, with TRBD1 matching 7 bases. V dropped 5 bases and J dropped 7; count of bases not matched to a gene: 7. CDR3 length: 14 residues. CDR1 and CDR2 from the germline V gene are MNHEY and SMNVEV (reference sequence). CDR3 nucleotide sequence: TGTGCCAGCAGTCAACAGGGGTGGGGCGGGGAGCTGTTTTTT. It yields the protein CASSQQGWGGELFF.

The V gene is TRBV19, the J gene TRBJ2-4, with 11 bases lining up with TRBD2. V dropped 1 base and J dropped 2; count of bases not matched to a gene: 10. This CDR3 is built from 19 residues. Germline loops: CDR1 LNHDA, CDR2 SQIVND (reference sequence). The CDR3 loop reads CASSIGGSGRAGTKNIQYF. CDR3 DNA: TGTGCCAGTAGTATAGGAGGTAGCGGGAGGGCGGGGACCAAAAACATTCAGTACTTC.

The rearrangement joins TRBV13 to TRBJ2-2, with D possibly TRBD2 on 5 matching bases. The CDR3 is 16 amino acids. The germline V and J ends were trimmed by 0 bases and 2 bases, with 10 bases remaining between them. CDR1 and CDR2 (germline): PRHDT, FYEKMQ (reference sequence). Written as DNA, the CDR3 is TGTGCCAGCAGCTTAGGCAATAGCGTAAACACCGGGGAGCTGTTTTTT. It translates to CASSLGNSVNTGELFF.

The V and J genes are TRBV29-1 and TRBJ1-1; the D gene is possibly TRBD1 (5 bases). Per the germline V gene, CDR1 is SQVTM and CDR2 is ANQGSEA. The CDR3 contains 14 residues. V lost 6 bases, J lost 2 bases, and 16 bases lay in between. The CDR3 here is CSVKAGQLNTEAFF. The CDR3, as DNA: TGCAGCGTGAAAGCAGGGCAGTTAAACACTGAAGCTTTCTTT.

V gene TRBV2 combines with J gene TRBJ2-5, with D perhaps matching TRBD1 (5 bases). Germline CDR1 reads SNHLY; CDR2 reads FYNNEI. The CDR3 loop spans 14 amino acids. Trimming stripped 1 base from V and 0 bases from J, with 6 bases between. In nucleotides, the CDR3 is TGTGCCAGCAGTGAAGGACAGTACCAAGAGACCCAGTACTTC. Its protein product is CASSEGQYQETQYF.

The chain recombines TRBV9 with TRBJ1-1; TRBD1 is a possible D gene (5 bases). The CDR3 runs 16 residues. Germline V lookup: CDR1 SGDLS, CDR2 YYNGEE. V lost 0 bases and J lost 3, with 15 bases in between. CDR3 protein: CASSVGPQAQDTEAFF. The CDR3 DNA reads TGTGCCAGCAGCGTAGGGCCACAGGCCCAAGACACTGAAGCTTTCTTT.

The chain combines TRBV7-8 with TRBJ1-1; D is uncertain. Trimming removed 5 bases at V and 4 bases at J, with 11 bases between. The CDR3 has 13 residues. Germline loops: CDR1 SGHVS, CDR2 FQNEAQ. CDR3 residues: CASSIEAVTEAFF. The CDR3 DNA follows: TGTGCCAGCAGCATAGAGGCGGTCACTGAAGCTTTCTTT. The full variable domain, in which reference TRBV7-8 and TRBJ1-1 provide the parts outside the CDR3, is GAGVSQSPRYKVAKRGQDVALRCDPISGHVSLFWYQQALGQGPEFLTYFQNEAQLDKSGLPSDRFFAERPEGSVSTLKIQRTQQEDSAVYLCASSIEAVTEAFFGQGTRLTVV.

The CDR3 here is CASSSLTGELFF. Here the CDR3 DNA reads TGTGCCAGCAGCTCCCTCACCGGGGAGCTGTTTTTT. The chain is built from TRBV2 and TRBJ2-2; D is uncertain. The CDR3 has 12 amino acids. CDR1 SNHLY and CDR2 FYNNEI come from the germline V gene. V lost 6 bases, J lost 4 bases, and 6 bases lay in between.